The clone carrying this T cell receptor beta chain has more than one count but fewer than ten. The antigen is unknown. These data belong to a study of immune heterogeneity within non-small cell lung tumors. Trimming took 3 bases from V and 2 from J, leaving 3 bases between them. This CDR3 contains 12 residues. Germline loops: CDR1 MNHNS, CDR2 SASEGT. General study results and limits: Identical dominant CDR3 beta clonotypes recurred across tumor sites within a patient, alongside site-unique high-frequency clones. The study found that local T-cell clonality correlated moderately but significantly with local tumor mutational burden (R about 0.37).

Amplification of TCR beta CDR3 was performed by multiplex PCR with 32 V and 13 J primers. TCRdb re-derived calls from the multiplex PCR reads in MiXCR, one entry per CDR3 protein. The sample holds fewer than 2,500 distinct CDR3 sequences; 45% are singletons and the top ten take 9% to 15%. Template material for each sample was about 560 ng of bulk tumor genomic DNA. Primary tumors were biopsied several times each, far apart, intraoperatively. Curative surgical treatment was performed in patients who had newly diagnosed, untreated non-small cell lung cancer. The chain carries TRBV6-1 and TRBJ2-3; no clear D. The sample taken for sequencing was lung tumor tissue. The receptor was isolated from a man aged 65 to 85 with non-small cell lung cancer. CDR3 DNA sequence: TGTGCCAGCAGTGAGACCACAGATACGCAGTATTTT. As protein: CASSETTDTQYF.